A single sample gave rise to the 19 T cell receptor beta chains below, sequenced in a study of blood T cell repertoires in COVID-19. TCRdb keeps only in-frame clones here, not all; method: immunoSEQ multiplex PCR. Found here are 65,000 to 90,000 clones, 79% of them singletons; the top ten hold about 26%. Sequencing input: peripheral blood. The source of these receptors is a man in his sixties with active or convalescent COVID-19.

A remark on this clone: Other DNA variants within this sample encode the same CDR3. V usage is TRBV7-3 and J usage is TRBJ2-3, with 9 bases matching TRBD2. CDR3 length equals 14 residues. Per the germline V gene, CDR1 is SGHTA and CDR2 is FQGTGA. V lost 5 bases, J lost 1 base, and 1 base stayed unmatched. CDR3 nucleotides: TGTGCCAGCAGCAGACTAGCGGGCACAGATACGCAGTATTTT. Translation: CASSRLAGTDTQYF.

This chain connects TRBV5-4 to TRBJ1-1; a weak D match, TRBD1 (5 bases). This CDR3 region has 14 residues. Between the trimmed V and J ends, which lost 6 bases and 6 bases, there was a span of 18 bases. Germline-derived CDR1 and CDR2 are SGHNT and YYREEE (reference sequence). This chain's CDR3 is CASTLSQGLSEAFF. In DNA form, the CDR3 reads TGTGCCAGCACCCTCTCTCAGGGTCTCTCTGAAGCTTTCTTT.

The chain employs TRBV7-9 and TRBJ1-2; D remains unclear. The V and J ends lost 0 bases and 2 bases respectively, with 7 bases between them. The germline V gene encodes CDR1 SEHNR and CDR2 FQNEAQ (reference sequence). This CDR3 contains 14 residues. The CDR3 is CASSLAPANYGYTF. CDR3 coding DNA: TGTGCCAGCAGCTTAGCTCCCGCGAACTATGGCTACACCTTC. Complete variable domain (other parts from reference TRBV7-9 and TRBJ1-2): DTGVSQNPRHKITKRGQNVTFRCDPISEHNRLYWYRQTLGQGPEFLTYFQNEAQLEKSRLLSDRFSAERPKGSFSTLEIQRTEQGDSAMYLCASSLAPANYGYTFGSGTRLTVV.

J is TRBJ1-5 and V is TRBV7-4; the D gene is possibly TRBD1 (6 bases). Per germline, CDR1 SGHVT and CDR2 SQSDAQ. V lost 3 bases and J lost 5, with 26 bases in between. The CDR3 runs 19 residues. The CDR3 protein is CASSLGCRGHLLTHQPQHF. The CDR3 coding sequence is TGTGCCAGCAGCTTGGGTTGCAGGGGACACCTGCTCACCCATCAGCCCCAGCATTTT.

This rearrangement joins TRBV27 to TRBJ1-1; the match to TRBD1 covers 9 bases. Germline lookup yields CDR1 MNHEY and CDR2 SMNVEV (reference sequence). The length of the CDR3 is 16 residues. Trimming took 6 bases from V and 5 from J; bases not matched to a gene: 13. CDR3 nucleotides: TGTGCCAGCAGCCGATCACAGGGGGCGGCGGGAACTGAAGCTTTCTTT. It codes for CASSRSQGAAGTEAFF.

The CDR3 DNA sequence: TGCGCCAGCACCGGGACAGGGGATGTTGACAGCTCCTACAATGAGCAGTTCTTC. Encoded protein: CASTGTGDVDSSYNEQFF. This sequence joins TRBV5-1 and TRBJ2-1, with TRBD1 matching over 10 bases. The CDR3 loop spans 18 amino acids. Trimming at V came to 6 bases and at J to 0 bases, leaving 12 bases not matched to a gene. Germline assignment: CDR1 SGHRS and CDR2 YFSETQ.

The chain carries TRBV9 and TRBJ1-3; no firm D call. V dropped 0 bases and J dropped 3 bases, with 7 bases sitting between them. Germline V gene data show CDR1 as SGDLS and CDR2 as YYNGEE. CDR3 length equals 14 residues. The DNA of the CDR3 is TGTGCCAGCAGCGTAGCCGGTGATGGAAACACCATATATTTT. This translates into CASSVAGDGNTIYF.

The sample holds one count of this clone. The chain employs TRBV9 and TRBJ2-3; D gene ambiguous. Germline loops: CDR1 SGDLS, CDR2 YYNGEE. V gave up 0 bases and J gave up 6 bases, with 11 bases separating them. This CDR3 comprises 14 residues. This CDR3 reads CASSVDHGRDTQYF. The CDR3, as DNA: TGTGCCAGCAGCGTAGACCACGGTCGGGATACGCAGTATTTT. The variable domain in full, completed from reference TRBV9 and TRBJ2-3, reads DSGVTQTPKHLITATGQRVTLRCSPRSGDLSVYWYQQSLDQGLQFLIQYYNGEERAKGNILERFSAQQFPDLHSELNLSSLELGDSALYFCASSVDHGRDTQYFGPGTRLTVL.

V gene TRBV14 combines with J gene TRBJ1-3, with 8 bases that match TRBD1. Germline V lookup: CDR1 SGHDN, CDR2 FVKESK. CDR3 length: 14 amino acids. V gave up 6 bases and J gave up 4 bases; unmatched junction bases: 5. The CDR3 sequence is CASRQTGVGNTIYF. In DNA, the CDR3 is TGTGCCAGCAGGCAGACAGGGGTCGGAAACACCATATATTTT.

V usage is TRBV7-9 and J usage is TRBJ1-3; D may be TRBD1 (6 bases). The V end lost 5 bases, the J end lost 2 bases, and 13 bases lay between the germline ends. CDR1 SEHNR and CDR2 FQNEAQ come from the germline V gene (reference sequence). This CDR3 spans 15 amino acids. Written as DNA, the CDR3 is TGTGCCAGCAGCCAGAGGGGGACGGCTGGAAACACCATATATTTT. Translating gives CASSQRGTAGNTIYF.

V is TRBV4-1 and J is TRBJ2-3, with TRBD2 matching over 8 bases. Germline CDR1 MGHRA, CDR2 YSYEKL. This CDR3 region has 16 residues. J was trimmed by 1 base and V by 6 bases; bases with no gene match: 9. In nucleotides, the CDR3 is TGCGCCAGCAGTCCGAACGGGGGGGCGCGCACAGATACGCAGTATTTT. This gives the protein CASSPNGGARTDTQYF.

The J gene is TRBJ2-3, the V gene TRBV4-3; 10 bases match TRBD2. CDR3 length equals 16 residues. The germline V gene has CDR1 LGHNA and CDR2 YSLEER. Germline trimming cut 4 bases from V and 4 bases from J; bases unmatched to any gene: 8. CDR3 in DNA: TGCGCCAGCAGCCCCTCGTCCACTAGCGGGGCAGATACGCAGTATTTT. It encodes CASSPSSTSGADTQYF.

The J gene is TRBJ2-7, the V gene TRBV29-1, with 8 bases identical to TRBD1. Trimming cost V 3 bases and J 2 bases; bases outside gene matches: 6. In germline, CDR1 is SQVTM, CDR2 ANQGSEA. The CDR3 length is 14 residues. CDR3 protein: CSVESRGQTYEQYF. In nucleotides, the CDR3 is TGCAGCGTTGAGAGCAGGGGGCAAACCTACGAGCAGTACTTC.

The genes are TRBV7-9 and TRBJ1-5; D remains unclear. Germline CDR1 and CDR2: SEHNR and FQNEAQ (reference sequence). The CDR3 spans 13 residues. Trimming left V 4 bases short and J 7 bases short, with 11 bases between. Here the CDR3 DNA reads TGTGCCAGCAGCTCTGATGAAGCACAGCCCCAGCATTTT. It encodes CASSSDEAQPQHF. Supplemented by reference TRBV7-9 and TRBJ1-5, the full variable domain reads DTGVSQNPRHKITKRGQNVTFRCDPISEHNRLYWYRQTLGQGPEFLTYFQNEAQLEKSRLLSDRFSAERPKGSFSTLEIQRTEQGDSAMYLCASSSDEAQPQHFGDGTRLSIL.

The J gene is TRBJ2-3, the V gene TRBV10-3; D uncertain. CDR3 size: 13 residues. V lost 10 bases and J 1 base, leaving 12 bases between the germline ends. Germline CDR1 reads ENHRY; CDR2 reads SYGVKD. The CDR3 loop reads CATLDKGTDTQYF. In nucleotides, the CDR3 is TGTGCCACCCTCGACAAGGGCACAGATACGCAGTATTTT.

V gene TRBV7-9 combines with J gene TRBJ1-2; TRBD1 might be the D (5 bases). Germline loops: CDR1 SEHNR, CDR2 FQNEAQ (reference sequence). The CDR3 has 16 amino acids. Trimming removed 5 bases at V and 4 bases at J, with 20 bases between. The CDR3 coding sequence is TGTGCCAGCAGCCCAACAACTTACAGGAATCGCTATGGCTACACCTTC. Its protein product is CASSPTTYRNRYGYTF. The full variable domain, its missing parts supplied by reference TRBV7-9 and TRBJ1-2, is DTGVSQNPRHKITKRGQNVTFRCDPISEHNRLYWYRQTLGQGPEFLTYFQNEAQLEKSRLLSDRFSAERPKGSFSTLEIQRTEQGDSAMYLCASSPTTYRNRYGYTFGSGTRLTVV.

This clone was picked up one time. The CDR3 bases are TGTGCCAGCAGCGCACAGGGGTGGTACAATGAGCAGTTCTTC. Translation gives CASSAQGWYNEQFF. This chain links TRBV11-3 with TRBJ2-1; 7 positions match TRBD1. CDR1 is SGHNT, CDR2 YENEEA, per germline. There are 14 residues in the CDR3. The V and J ends lost 5 bases and 4 bases, in that order; junction bases with no gene match: 5.

This sequence joins TRBV11-2 and TRBJ1-1; TRBD1 might be the D (5 bases). The V and J ends lost 0 bases and 9 bases respectively, with 11 bases between them. The length of the CDR3 is 13 residues. Germline V gene data show CDR1 as SGHAT and CDR2 as FQNNGV. The CDR3 DNA reads TGTGCCAGCAGCTTAGATCAAGGGGTTAAAGCTTTCTTT. Translation: CASSLDQGVKAFF.

The chain uses TRBV4-1 and TRBJ1-2; 7 nucleotides line up with TRBD1. Per the germline V gene, CDR1 is MGHRA and CDR2 is YSYEKL. The ends lost 1 base at V and 3 bases at J; junction bases unmatched: 8. The CDR3 consists of 16 residues. The chain's CDR3 is CASSQAGTAYDYGYTF. CDR3 DNA: TGCGCCAGCAGCCAAGCCGGGACAGCATATGACTATGGCTACACCTTC.